This T cell receptor beta chain is drawn from a study of blood T cells in healthy people across ages. Peripheral blood, roughly 11 milliliters per donor, was collected. Study conclusions and caveats: Those diversity estimates obtained from one million T cells were thought to be underestimates.

Remarks on this clonotype: Its antigen is unknown.

Together with a sample-barcoded 5' primer, a J-beta primer mix was included in a second PCR lasting roughly 6 to 12 cycles. The authors tagged each cDNA molecule using a template-switch adaptor with 12 random nucleotides. TCRdb independently ran MiXCR on the 5' RACE reads; one entry per CDR3 protein. The table lists hundreds of thousands of distinct CDR3 sequences, around 40% of them singletons, with under 25% in the top ten. Germline V gives CDR1 DFQATT, CDR2 SNEGSKA (reference sequence). The CDR3 is 15 residues long. Sequencing was performed on blood. The chain recombines TRBV20-1 with TRBJ2-1, with 13 bases that match TRBD2. The J call is uncertain, as TRBJ2-7 better fits the DNA end. The TCR originated in a woman in her fifties or sixties in good health. The CDR3 spells CSAVGLAGAVSEQYF. The DNA for the CDR3 is TGCAGTGCTGTCGGACTAGCGGGAGCGGTTAGCGAGCAGTACTTC.